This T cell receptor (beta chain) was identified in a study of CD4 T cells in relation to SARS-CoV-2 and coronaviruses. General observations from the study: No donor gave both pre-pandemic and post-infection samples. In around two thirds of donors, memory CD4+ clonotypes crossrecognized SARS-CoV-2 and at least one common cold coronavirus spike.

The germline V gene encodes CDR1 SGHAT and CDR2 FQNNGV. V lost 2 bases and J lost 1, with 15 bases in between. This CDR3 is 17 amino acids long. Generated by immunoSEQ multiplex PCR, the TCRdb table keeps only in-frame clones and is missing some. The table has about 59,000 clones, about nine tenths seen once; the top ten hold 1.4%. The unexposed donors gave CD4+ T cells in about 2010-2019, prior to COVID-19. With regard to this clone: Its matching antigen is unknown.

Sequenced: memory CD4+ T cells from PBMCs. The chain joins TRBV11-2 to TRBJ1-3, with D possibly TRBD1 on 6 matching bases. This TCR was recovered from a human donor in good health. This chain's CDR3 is CASSLMPQGRSGNTIYF. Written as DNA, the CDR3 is TGTGCCAGCAGCTTAATGCCTCAGGGGAGGTCTGGAAACACCATATATTTT.